This T cell receptor (beta chain) comes out of a study of cytomegalovirus exposure and HLA in healthy donors. The overall study: An early data release held around 80 million unique TCRs from HLA-typed donors.

A note on this clone: Its antigen is unidentified.

PCR amplification relied on 60 Vbeta primers (plus 13 Jbeta primers). TCRdb's table, derived via immunoSEQ multiplex PCR, lists solely in-frame clones and lacks some. This table has 150,000 to 200,000 clones, approximately 70% appearing once. Germline values: CDR1 MGHDK, CDR2 SYGVNS. The CDR3 runs to 14 residues. Trimming shortened V by 1 base and J by 5 bases, and 12 bases separated the two germline ends. Study outcomes and limitations: Across donors, most TCRs were seen rarely, yet some public ones were widespread. According to reports, the classifier identified cytomegalovirus status with high specificity and sensitivity.

The TCR sequence derives from a man between 40 and 49 years old in good health and CMV-seropositive. Sequencing used PBMCs. This chain uses TRBV25-1 with TRBJ2-7; perhaps TRBD1 as D (5 bases). In DNA form, the CDR3 reads TGTGCCAGCAGTGAATTGGGTACAGGACACGAGCAGTACTTC. Translating gives CASSELGTGHEQYF.